Detailed here is one T cell receptor beta chain. This clonotype was seen just once. What antigen it recognizes has not been identified. No base qualities exist here, and no much larger clone lies one base off it. This entry comes from a study of blood T cells in healthy people across ages (dated by TCRdb to about 2015). Concerning the study at large: In model experiments, template switching captured about one uniquely barcoded TCR beta cDNA molecule for every two T cells. To track age-related changes in TCR beta repertoire diversity, the study relied on deep sequencing normalized with unique cDNA molecular identifiers. The donors were split into four age groups: young (average about 15 years), middle-aged (around 37), aged (roughly 60) and long-lived (over 80). To avoid experimental bias, donors of different ages were spread randomly across the sequencing lanes. For two donors (one aged 18 to 30 and one aged 80 or older), the study analyzed two additional independent replicas of 1 million unique cDNA reads from the same blood draw.

The 39 donors, aged about 6 to 95 years, were systemically healthy Caucasian individuals from Russia. Each donor gave roughly 9 milliliters of peripheral blood, drawn into EDTA-treated Vacutainer tubes. PBMCs were isolated by Ficoll-Paque density-gradient centrifugation, with at least 6 million obtained per sample. Trizol reagent was used to extract total RNA from PBMCs, with at least 5.5 micrograms per sample. For every donor, an aliquot of PBMCs went through flow cytometry to measure the percentages of naive CD45RAhigh/CD27high T cells. The germline V end is reduced by 6 bases and the J end by 4 bases; junction bases left unmatched: 8. As encoded in the germline V gene, CDR1 is SGHTA while CDR2 is FQGNSA. The CDR3 sequence holds 14 residues, the cysteine and phenylalanine included. The CDR3 DNA has 42 bases and is translated from base 1. Receptors were amplified or captured by 5' RACE. Sequencing relied on an Illumina HiSeq 2500. The second PCR ran for roughly 7 to 12 cycles and used a J-beta primer mix along with a sample-barcoded 5' primer. A unique molecular identifier was introduced onto each TCR beta cDNA molecule by a template-switch 5' adaptor carrying 12 random nucleotides. Each sample yielded at least 2.5 million CDR3-containing paired-end reads. First-strand cDNA was synthesized from all RNA with the Mint cDNA synthesis kit, primed by a TRBC-specific oligonucleotide. Following uracil-DNA glycosylase treatment, a first 18-cycle PCR with universal primers M1SS and BC2_uni_R was performed on all cDNA. The authors' analysis ran thus. Normalization of each sample was performed by random selection of 1 million high-quality reads, each carrying a distinct molecular identifier. Instead of being binned into consensus sequences, reads with shared molecular identifiers were discarded. MiTCR, set to a Q25 quality threshold and the strictest error-elimination algorithm, was used for CDR3 identification, clonotype clustering and error correction. Lower-bound total TCR beta diversity was estimated with a nonparametric unseen species model using Euler transformation. TCRdb handled the public reads itself, with Q25 trimming in fastp and clone calling in MiXCR, and kept productive beta chains. CDR3 protein duplicates are merged, each entry listing the most common genes and DNA. The V and J calls reflect TCRdb's pipeline rather than the authors' work. This sample is represented by some 860,000 distinct CDR3 sequences; around 50% of them were singletons. The ten biggest clones cover under 30% of the sample.

Paper-wide results and their limitations: Estimates of total diversity from one million sequenced T cells were regarded as lower bounds and underestimates. Because donor CMV infection status was unknown, age-related changes in expanded clonotypes were potentially confounded. Bulk unsorted PBMC profiling prevented conclusive comparison of naive and antigen-experienced compartments. Compared with the aged group, the long-lived group had more naive CD4+ T cells, fewer expanded clones and increased TCR diversity, suggesting age selection. A strong correlation was found between observed TCR beta diversity and the percentage of naive T cells measured by flow cytometry. As age increased, observed TCR beta diversity per million T cells dropped in a roughly linear way, and a significant reduction was already evident by age 40.

Sequencing input: blood. This clonotype was sampled from a man aged 35 to 55 in good health. This receptor chain uses TRBV7-2 and TRBJ1-1; the central 7 bases match TRBD1. The nucleotide sequence is given as TGTGCCAGCAGTATTGACAGGGACGGCACTGAAGCTTTCTTT. This codes for CASSIDRDGTEAFF.